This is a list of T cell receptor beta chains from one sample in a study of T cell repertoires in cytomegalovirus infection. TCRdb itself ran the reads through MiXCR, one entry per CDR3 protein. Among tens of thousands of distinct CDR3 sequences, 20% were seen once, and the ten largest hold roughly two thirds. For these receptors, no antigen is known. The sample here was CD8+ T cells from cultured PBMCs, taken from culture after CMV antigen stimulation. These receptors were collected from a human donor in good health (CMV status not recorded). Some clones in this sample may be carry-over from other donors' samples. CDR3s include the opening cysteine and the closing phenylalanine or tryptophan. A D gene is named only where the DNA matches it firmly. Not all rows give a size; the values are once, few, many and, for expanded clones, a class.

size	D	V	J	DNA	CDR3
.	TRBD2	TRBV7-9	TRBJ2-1	TGTGCCAGCAGCTTCACTAGCGGGATAGGGTCTGAGCAGTTCTTC	CASSFTSGIGSEQFF
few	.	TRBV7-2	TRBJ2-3	TGTGCCAGCAGCTTAACTACAGGGCCACAGCAGTATTTT	CASSLTTGPQQYF
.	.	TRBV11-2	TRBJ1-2	TGTGCCAGCAGCACCCCGTGGCCCGGGGGCTATGGCTACACCTTC	CASSTPWPGGYGYTF
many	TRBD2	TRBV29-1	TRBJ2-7	TGCAGCGTTCTCCCGGGACAATCTACAAGCGGGAGTGTTTACGAGCAGTACTTC	CSVLPGQSTSGSVYEQYF
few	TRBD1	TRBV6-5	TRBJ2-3	TGTGCCAGCAGTTACCTAGGACAGGTAACAGATACGCAGTATTTT	CASSYLGQVTDTQYF
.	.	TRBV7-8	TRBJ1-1	TGTGCCAGCAGCCCAAATCGTAGGCCAGCGGACACTGAAGCTTTCTTT	CASSPNRRPADTEAFF
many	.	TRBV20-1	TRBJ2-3	TGCAGTGCTAGAGCCGGGGCAGATACGCAGTATTTT	CSARAGADTQYF
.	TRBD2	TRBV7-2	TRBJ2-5	TGTGCCAGCAGCTTAAATAGCGGGGGGCGCCAAGAGACCCAGTACTTC	CASSLNSGGRQETQYF
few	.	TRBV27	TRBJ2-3	TGTGCCATCCAGACCTCCTGGGATACGCAGTATTTT	CAIQTSWDTQYF
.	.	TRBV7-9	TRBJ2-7	TGTGCCAGCAGCTTAGCACAGATCTCCTACGAGCAGTACTTC	CASSLAQISYEQYF
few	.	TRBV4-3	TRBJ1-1	TGCGCCAGCGCCCTAGGGCCGGAGTACACTGAAGCTTTCTTT	CASALGPEYTEAFF
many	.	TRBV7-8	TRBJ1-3	TGTGCCAGCAGCTTCCACAGGGAGGGCTCTGGAAACACCATATATTTT	CASSFHREGSGNTIYF
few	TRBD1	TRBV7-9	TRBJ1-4	TGTGCCAGCAGCTTAGCGGACAGGAGGGATGAAAAACTGTTTTTT	CASSLADRRDEKLFF
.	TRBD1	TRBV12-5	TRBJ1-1	TGTGCTAGTGGACAACGTCTCACCGGGACAGTGGGCTGGAACACTGAAGCTTTCTTT	CASGQRLTGTVGWNTEAFF